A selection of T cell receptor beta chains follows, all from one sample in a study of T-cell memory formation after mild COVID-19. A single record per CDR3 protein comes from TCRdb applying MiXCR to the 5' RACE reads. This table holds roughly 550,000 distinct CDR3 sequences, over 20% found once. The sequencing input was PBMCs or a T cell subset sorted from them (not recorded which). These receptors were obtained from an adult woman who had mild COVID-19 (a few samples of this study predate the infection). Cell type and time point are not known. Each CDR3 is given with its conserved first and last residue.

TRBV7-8	CASGGRSTDTQYF
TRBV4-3	CASSQPQGQGVRTGELFF
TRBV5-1	CASRPPEQGGDTEAFF
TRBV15	CATSSGGWSGVGNQPQHF
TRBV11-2	CASSLDRGRVGAEAFF
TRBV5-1	CASSLEPSGRYNEQFF
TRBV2	CASNTPGTGQNQPQHF
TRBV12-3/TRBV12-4	CASRDREWNEQFF
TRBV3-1	CASSQDRPNYGYTF
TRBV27	CASSALGFDRGNQPQHF
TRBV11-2	CASSLDFTLRPGGIVSSYNEQFF
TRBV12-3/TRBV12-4	CASSWTETYEQYF
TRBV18	CASSAGETQFF
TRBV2	CASSTPGGHEQYF
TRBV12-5	CASGLGTEVPHEQFF
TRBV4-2	CASSQGPGGDTEAFF
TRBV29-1	CSTLLGGNTEAFF
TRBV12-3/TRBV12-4	CASSFFDRSLHF
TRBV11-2	CASSRIRAKNIQYF
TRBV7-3	CASSSSGPRGKNIQYF
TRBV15	CATSDRSSGDTQYF
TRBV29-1	CSVGQGISGANVLTF